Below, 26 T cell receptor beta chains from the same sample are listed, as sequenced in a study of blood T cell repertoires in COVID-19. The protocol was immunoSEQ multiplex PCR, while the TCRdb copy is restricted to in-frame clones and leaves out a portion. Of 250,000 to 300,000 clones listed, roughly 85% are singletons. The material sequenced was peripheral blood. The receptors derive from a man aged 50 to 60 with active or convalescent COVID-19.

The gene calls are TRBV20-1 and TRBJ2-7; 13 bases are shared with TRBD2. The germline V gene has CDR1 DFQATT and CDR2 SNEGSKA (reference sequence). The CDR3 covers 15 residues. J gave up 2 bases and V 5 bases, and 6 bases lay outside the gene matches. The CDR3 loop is CSAGAGTSGTYEQYF. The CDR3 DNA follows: TGCAGTGCTGGTGCGGGGACTAGCGGGACCTACGAGCAGTACTTC.

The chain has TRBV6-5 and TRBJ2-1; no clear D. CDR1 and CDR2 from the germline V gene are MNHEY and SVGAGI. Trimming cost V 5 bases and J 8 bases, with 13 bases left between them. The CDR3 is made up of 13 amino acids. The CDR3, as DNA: TGTGCCAGCAGTCGGTTCTTGGGCGATGAGCAGTTCTTC. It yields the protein CASSRFLGDEQFF.

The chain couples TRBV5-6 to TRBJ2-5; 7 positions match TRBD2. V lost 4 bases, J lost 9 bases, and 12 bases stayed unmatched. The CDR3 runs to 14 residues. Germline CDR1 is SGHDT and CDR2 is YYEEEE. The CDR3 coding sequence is TGTGCCAGCAGCACACTACAGCGGGGTGGGTCCCAGTACTTC. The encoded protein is CASSTLQRGGSQYF.

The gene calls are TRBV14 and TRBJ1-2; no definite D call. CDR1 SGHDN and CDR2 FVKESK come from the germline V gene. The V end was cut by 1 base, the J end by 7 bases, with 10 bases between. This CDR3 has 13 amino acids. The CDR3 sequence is CASSQVPSGGYTF. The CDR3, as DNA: TGTGCCAGCAGCCAAGTCCCCTCGGGTGGCTACACCTTC.

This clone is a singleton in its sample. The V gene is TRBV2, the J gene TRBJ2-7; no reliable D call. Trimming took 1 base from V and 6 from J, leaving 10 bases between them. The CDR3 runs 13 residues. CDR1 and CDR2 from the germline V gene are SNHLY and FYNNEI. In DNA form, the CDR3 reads TGTGCCAGCAGTGAAGGAGGAAGTTCCGAGCAGTACTTC. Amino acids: CASSEGGSSEQYF.

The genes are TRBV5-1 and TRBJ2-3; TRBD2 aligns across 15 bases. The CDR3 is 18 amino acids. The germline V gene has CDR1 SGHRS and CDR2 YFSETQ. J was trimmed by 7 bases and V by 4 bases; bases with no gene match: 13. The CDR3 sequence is CASSQTGTSGRRRNTQYF. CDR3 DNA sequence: TGCGCCAGCAGCCAAACCGGGACTAGCGGGAGGAGGCGAAATACGCAGTATTTT.

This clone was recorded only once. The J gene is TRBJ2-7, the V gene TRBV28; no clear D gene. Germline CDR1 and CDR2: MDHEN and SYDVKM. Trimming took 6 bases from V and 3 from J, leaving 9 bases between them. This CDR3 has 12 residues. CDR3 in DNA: TGTGCCAGCAGCCTGAAACTCTACGAGCAGTACTTC. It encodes CASSLKLYEQYF.

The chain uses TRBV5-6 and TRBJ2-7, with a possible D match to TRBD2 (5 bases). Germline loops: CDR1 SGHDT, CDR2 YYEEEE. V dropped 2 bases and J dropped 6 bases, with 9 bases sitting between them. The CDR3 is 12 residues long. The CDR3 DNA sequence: TGTGCCAGCAGCTTAATCGGGGTCGAGCAGTACTTC. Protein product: CASSLIGVEQYF.

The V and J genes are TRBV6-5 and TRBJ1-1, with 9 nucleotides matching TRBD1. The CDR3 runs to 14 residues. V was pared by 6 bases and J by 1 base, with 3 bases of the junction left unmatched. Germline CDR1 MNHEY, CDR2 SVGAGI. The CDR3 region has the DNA TGTGCCAGCAGGACGGACAGGGGGAACACTGAAGCTTTCTTT. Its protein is CASRTDRGNTEAFF.

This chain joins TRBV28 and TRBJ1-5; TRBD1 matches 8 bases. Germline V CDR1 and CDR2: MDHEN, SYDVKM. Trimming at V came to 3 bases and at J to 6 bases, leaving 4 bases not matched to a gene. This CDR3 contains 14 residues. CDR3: CASSLPDRAQPQHF. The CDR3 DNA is TGTGCCAGCAGTTTGCCGGACAGGGCTCAGCCCCAGCATTTT.

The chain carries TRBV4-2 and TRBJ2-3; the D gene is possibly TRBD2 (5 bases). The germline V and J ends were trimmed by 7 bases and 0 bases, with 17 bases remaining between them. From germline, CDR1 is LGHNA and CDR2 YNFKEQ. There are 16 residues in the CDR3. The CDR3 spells CASKRRPASSTDTQYF. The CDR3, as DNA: TGTGCCAGCAAGAGGAGGCCAGCGTCTAGCACAGATACGCAGTATTTT.

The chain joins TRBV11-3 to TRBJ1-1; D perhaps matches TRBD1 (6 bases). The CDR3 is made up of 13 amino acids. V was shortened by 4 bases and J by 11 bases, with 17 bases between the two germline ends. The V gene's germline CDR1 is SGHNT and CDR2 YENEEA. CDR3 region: CASSSGGLTRAFF. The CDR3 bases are TGTGCCAGCAGCTCTGGGGGCCTAACGAGGGCTTTCTTT.

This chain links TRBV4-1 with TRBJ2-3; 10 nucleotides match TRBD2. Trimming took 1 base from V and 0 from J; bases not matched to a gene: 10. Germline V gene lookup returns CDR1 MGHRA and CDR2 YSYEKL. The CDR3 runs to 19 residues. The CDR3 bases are TGCGCCAGCAGCCAAGGGCCAGCGGGAGGGGTTCGTAGCACAGATACGCAGTATTTT. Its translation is CASSQGPAGGVRSTDTQYF.

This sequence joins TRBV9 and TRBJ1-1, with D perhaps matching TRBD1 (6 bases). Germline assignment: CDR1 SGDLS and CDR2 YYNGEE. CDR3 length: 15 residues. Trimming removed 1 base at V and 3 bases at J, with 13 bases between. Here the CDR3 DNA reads TGTGCCAGCAGCGTAAATGTCAGGGGTGACACTGAAGCTTTCTTT. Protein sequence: CASSVNVRGDTEAFF.

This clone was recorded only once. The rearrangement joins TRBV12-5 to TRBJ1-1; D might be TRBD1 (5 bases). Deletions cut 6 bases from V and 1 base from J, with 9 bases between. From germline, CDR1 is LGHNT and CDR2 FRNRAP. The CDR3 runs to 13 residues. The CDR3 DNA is TGTGCTAGTGGAAGGGGTCCGAACACTGAAGCTTTCTTT. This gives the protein CASGRGPNTEAFF.

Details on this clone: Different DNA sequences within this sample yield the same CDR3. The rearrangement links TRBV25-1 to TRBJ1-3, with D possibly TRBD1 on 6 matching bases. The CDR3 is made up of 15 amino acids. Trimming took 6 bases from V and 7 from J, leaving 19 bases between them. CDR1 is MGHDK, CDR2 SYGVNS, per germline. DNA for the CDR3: TGTGCCAGCAGCACTGAACAGGGCAATGGGAACACCATATATTTT. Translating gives CASSTEQGNGNTIYF.

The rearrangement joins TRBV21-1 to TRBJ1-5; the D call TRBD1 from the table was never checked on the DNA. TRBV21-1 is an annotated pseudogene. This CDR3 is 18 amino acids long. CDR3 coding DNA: TGTGCCAGCAGCAAGGGGGACAGGAAAAGTCCTAGCAATCAGCCCCAGCATTTT. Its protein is CASSKGDRKSPSNQPQHF.

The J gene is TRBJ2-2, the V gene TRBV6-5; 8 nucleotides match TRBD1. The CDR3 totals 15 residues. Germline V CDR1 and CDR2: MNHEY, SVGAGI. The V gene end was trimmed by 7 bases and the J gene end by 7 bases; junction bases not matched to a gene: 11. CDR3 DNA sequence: TGTGCCAGCAATACTCGACAGGGGATGATCGGGGAGCTGTTTTTT. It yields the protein CASNTRQGMIGELFF.

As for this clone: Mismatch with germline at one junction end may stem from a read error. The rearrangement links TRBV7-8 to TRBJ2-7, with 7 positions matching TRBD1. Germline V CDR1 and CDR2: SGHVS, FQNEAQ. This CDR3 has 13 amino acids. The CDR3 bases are TGTGCCAGCAGCTTAGTTTGGGGACAGAAATTTCACTTC. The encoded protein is CASSLVWGQKFHF.

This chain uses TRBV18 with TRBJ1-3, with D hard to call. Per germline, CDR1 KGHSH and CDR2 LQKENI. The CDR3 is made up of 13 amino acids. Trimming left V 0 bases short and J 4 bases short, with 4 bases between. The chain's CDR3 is CASSPPYGNTIYF. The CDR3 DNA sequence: TGTGCCAGCTCACCACCCTACGGAAACACCATATATTTT. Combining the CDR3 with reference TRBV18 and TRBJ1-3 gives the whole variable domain NAGVMQNPRHLVRRRGQEARLRCSPMKGHSHVYWYRQLPEEGLKFMVYLQKENIIDESGMPKERFSAEFPKEGPSILRIQQVVRGDSAAYFCASSPPYGNTIYFGEGSWLTVV.

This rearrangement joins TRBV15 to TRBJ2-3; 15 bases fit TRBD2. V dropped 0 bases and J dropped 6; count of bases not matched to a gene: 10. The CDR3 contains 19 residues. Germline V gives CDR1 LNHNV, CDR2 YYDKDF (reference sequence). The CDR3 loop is CATSRDRTSGGGVRDTQYF. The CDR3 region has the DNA TGTGCCACCAGCAGAGATCGGACTAGCGGGGGGGGTGTACGGGATACGCAGTATTTT.

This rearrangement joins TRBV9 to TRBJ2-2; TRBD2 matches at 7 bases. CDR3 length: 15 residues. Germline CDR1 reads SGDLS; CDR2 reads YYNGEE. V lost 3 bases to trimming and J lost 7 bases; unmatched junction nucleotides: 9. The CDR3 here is CASSARLALGGELFF. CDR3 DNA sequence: TGTGCCAGCAGCGCCCGACTAGCTCTTGGCGGGGAGCTGTTTTTT. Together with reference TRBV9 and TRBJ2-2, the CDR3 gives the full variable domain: DSGVTQTPKHLITATGQRVTLRCSPRSGDLSVYWYQQSLDQGLQFLIQYYNGEERAKGNILERFSAQQFPDLHSELNLSSLELGDSALYFCASSARLALGGELFFGEGSRLTVL.

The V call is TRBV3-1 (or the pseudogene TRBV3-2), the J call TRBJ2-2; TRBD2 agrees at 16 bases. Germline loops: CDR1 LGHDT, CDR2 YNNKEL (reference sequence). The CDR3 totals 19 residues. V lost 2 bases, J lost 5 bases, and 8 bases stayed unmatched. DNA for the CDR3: TGTGCCAGCAGCCAACCCGCGGGACTAGCGGGAGGGGGTACCGGGGAGCTGTTTTTT. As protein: CASSQPAGLAGGGTGELFF.

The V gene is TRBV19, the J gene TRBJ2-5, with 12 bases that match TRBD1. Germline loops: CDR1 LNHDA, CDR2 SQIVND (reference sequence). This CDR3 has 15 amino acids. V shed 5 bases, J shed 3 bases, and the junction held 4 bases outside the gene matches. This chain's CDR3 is CASSQGTGGEETQYF. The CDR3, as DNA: TGTGCCAGTAGTCAGGGGACAGGGGGCGAAGAGACCCAGTACTTC.

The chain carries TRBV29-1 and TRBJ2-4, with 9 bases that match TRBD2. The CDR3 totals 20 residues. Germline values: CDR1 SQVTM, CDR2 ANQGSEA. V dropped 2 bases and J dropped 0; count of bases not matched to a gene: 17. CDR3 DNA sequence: TGCAGCGTTGAACGGGGCCTTAGCGGGAGCGATATCCTAGCCAAAAACATTCAGTACTTC. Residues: CSVERGLSGSDILAKNIQYF.

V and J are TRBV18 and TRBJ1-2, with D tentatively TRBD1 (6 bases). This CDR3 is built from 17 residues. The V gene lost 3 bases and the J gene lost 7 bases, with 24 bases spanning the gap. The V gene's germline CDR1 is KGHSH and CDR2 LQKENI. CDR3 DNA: TGTGCCAGCTCACCGGAACAAGGGGGACCCTCGGTTTTTGGCTACACCTTC. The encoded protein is CASSPEQGGPSVFGYTF.